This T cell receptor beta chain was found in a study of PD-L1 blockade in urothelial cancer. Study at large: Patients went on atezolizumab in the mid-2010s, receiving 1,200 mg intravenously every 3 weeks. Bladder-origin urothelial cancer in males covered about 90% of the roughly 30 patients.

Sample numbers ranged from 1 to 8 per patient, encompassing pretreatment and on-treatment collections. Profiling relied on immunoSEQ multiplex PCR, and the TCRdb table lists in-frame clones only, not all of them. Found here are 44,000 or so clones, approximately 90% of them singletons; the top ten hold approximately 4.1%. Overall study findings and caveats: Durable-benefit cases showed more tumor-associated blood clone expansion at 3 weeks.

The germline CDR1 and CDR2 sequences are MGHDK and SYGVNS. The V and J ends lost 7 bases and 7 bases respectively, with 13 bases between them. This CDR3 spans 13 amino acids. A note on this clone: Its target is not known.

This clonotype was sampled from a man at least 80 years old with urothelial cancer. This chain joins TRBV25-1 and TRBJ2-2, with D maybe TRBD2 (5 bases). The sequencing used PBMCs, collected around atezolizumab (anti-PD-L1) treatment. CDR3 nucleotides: TGTGCCAGCACCCGACCCGGGGTCGGGGAGCTGTTTTTT. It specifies CASTRPGVGELFF.